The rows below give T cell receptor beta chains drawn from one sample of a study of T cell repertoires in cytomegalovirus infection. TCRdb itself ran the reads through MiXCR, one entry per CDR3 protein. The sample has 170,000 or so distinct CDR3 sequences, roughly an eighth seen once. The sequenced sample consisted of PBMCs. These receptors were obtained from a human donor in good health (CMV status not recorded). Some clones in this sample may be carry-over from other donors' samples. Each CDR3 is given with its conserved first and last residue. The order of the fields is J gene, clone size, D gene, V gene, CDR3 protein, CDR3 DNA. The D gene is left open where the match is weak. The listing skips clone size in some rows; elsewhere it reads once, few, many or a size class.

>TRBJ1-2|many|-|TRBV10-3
CAIGEEVHGYTF
TGTGCCATCGGAGAGGAGGTCCATGGCTACACCTTC
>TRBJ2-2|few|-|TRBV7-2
CASSLATRAGELFF
TGTGCCAGCAGCTTAGCTACGAGGGCCGGGGAGCTGTTTTTT
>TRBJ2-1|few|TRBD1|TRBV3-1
CASSQDLGRGINEQFF
TGTGCCAGCAGCCAAGATCTTGGCAGGGGGATCAATGAGCAGTTCTTC
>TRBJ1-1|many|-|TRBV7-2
CASSPGLGGSEAFF
TGTGCCAGCAGCCCTGGACTGGGGGGCTCTGAAGCTTTCTTT
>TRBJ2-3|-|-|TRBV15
CATSKSGGVSTDTQYF
TGTGCCACCAGTAAGTCAGGTGGCGTTAGCACAGATACGCAGTATTTT
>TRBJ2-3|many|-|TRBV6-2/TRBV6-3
CASSPWTTTDTQYF
TGTGCCAGCAGTCCTTGGACTACCACAGATACGCAGTATTTT
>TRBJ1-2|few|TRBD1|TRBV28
CASRDRGTNGYTF
TGTGCCAGCCGGGACAGGGGGACGAATGGCTACACCTTC
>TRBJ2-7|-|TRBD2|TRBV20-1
CSASVRDYYEQYF
TGCAGTGCTAGTGTCCGGGACTACTACGAGCAGTACTTC
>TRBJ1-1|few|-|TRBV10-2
CASSTGRMNTEAFF
TGCGCCAGCAGCACGGGACGGATGAACACTGAAGCTTTCTTT
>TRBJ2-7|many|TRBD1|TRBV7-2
CASSLVTRQGAGRAYEQYF
TGTGCCAGCAGCTTAGTCACCCGCCAGGGGGCCGGTCGGGCCTACGAGCAGTACTTC
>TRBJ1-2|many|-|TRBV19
CASTLTSAGGYTF
TGTGCCAGTACTTTGACATCAGCGGGGGGCTACACCTTC
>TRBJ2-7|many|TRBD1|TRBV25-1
CASRGQGSYEQYF
TGTGCCAGCAGAGGACAGGGCTCCTACGAGCAGTACTTC
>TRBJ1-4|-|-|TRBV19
CASSISRGDFNEKLFF
TGTGCCAGTAGTATATCCCGGGGGGACTTTAATGAAAAACTGTTTTTT
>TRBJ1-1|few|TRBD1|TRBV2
CASSRTGVGTEAFF
TGTGCCAGCAGTCGGACAGGGGTAGGCACTGAAGCTTTCTTT
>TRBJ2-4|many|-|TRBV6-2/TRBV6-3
CASSSDRQVGTLAKNIQYF
TGTGCCAGCAGCTCCGACAGGCAGGTCGGGACCTTAGCCAAAAACATTCAGTACTTC
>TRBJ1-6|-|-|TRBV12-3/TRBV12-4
CASSFRRYNSPLHF
TGTGCCAGCAGTTTTAGACGATATAATTCACCCCTCCACTTT
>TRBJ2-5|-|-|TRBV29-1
CSVAGRETQYF
TGCAGCGTTGCGGGTAGAGAGACCCAGTACTTC
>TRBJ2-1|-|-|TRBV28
CASSLRTPNEQFF
TGTGCCAGCAGTTTGCGGACCCCCAATGAGCAGTTCTTC
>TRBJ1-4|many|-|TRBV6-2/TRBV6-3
CASSFGGKLFF
TGTGCCAGCAGTTTCGGGGGAAAACTGTTTTTT
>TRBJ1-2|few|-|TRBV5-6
CASSWGPLEVNYGYTF
TGTGCCAGCAGCTGGGGACCCTTGGAGGTTAACTATGGCTACACCTTC
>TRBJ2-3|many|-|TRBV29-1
CSDHRASGGSDTQYF
TGCAGCGACCACAGGGCGTCCGGGGGTTCAGATACGCAGTATTTT
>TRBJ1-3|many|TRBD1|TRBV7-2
CASSQDRGLSGNTIYF
TGTGCCAGCAGCCAAGACAGGGGGCTGTCTGGAAACACCATATATTTT
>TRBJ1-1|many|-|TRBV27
CASSSPPNTEAFF
TGTGCCAGCAGTTCCCCTCCGAACACTGAAGCTTTCTTT
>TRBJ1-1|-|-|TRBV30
CAWSSWLNTEAFF
TGTGCCTGGAGTTCCTGGTTGAACACTGAAGCTTTCTTT
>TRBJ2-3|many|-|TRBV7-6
CASSPNPGTDTQYF
TGTGCCAGCAGCCCTAACCCTGGCACAGATACGCAGTATTTT
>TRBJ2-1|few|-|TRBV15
CATGRGASYNEQFF
TGTGCCACCGGCCGGGGGGCCTCCTACAATGAGCAGTTCTTC
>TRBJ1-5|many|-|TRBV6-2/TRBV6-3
CASSYFDRRGGNNQPQHF
TGTGCCAGCAGTTATTTCGACAGGAGAGGGGGGAACAATCAGCCCCAGCATTTT
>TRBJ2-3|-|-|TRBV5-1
CASSLGGGETDTQYF
TGCGCCAGCAGCTTGGGTGGCGGGGAAACAGATACGCAGTATTTT
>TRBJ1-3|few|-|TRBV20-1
CSAGTTRSSGNTIYF
TGCAGTGCTGGAACTACGAGGAGCTCTGGAAACACCATATATTTT
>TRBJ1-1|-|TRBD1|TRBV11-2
CASSSNTGGTEAFF
TGTGCCAGCAGCTCGAATACAGGGGGCACTGAAGCTTTCTTT
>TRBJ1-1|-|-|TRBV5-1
CASSLAGEDTEAFF
TGCGCCAGCAGCTTGGCTGGGGAGGACACTGAAGCTTTCTTT
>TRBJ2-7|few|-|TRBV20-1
CSARGLIAYEQYF
TGCAGTGCCAGAGGACTTATAGCCTACGAGCAGTACTTC
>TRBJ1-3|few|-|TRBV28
CASSSRGAIYF
TGTGCCAGCAGTTCACGGGGGGCCATATATTTT
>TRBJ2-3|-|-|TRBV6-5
CASSYQGSRGGTDTQYF
TGTGCCAGCAGTTATCAAGGAAGCAGGGGGGGCACAGATACGCAGTATTTT
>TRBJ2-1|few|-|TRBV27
CASSLSSGRIYNEQFF
TGTGCCAGCAGTTTATCCTCGGGACGAATCTACAATGAGCAGTTCTTC
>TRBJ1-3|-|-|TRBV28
CASSGLSNSGNTIYF
TGTGCCAGCAGCGGGCTTTCAAACTCTGGAAACACCATATATTTT
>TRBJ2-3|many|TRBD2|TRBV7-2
CASQGLAGAFTDTQYF
TGTGCCAGCCAGGGACTAGCGGGAGCCTTCACAGATACGCAGTATTTT
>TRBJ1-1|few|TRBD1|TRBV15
CATSREATGGLREAFF
TGTGCCACCAGCAGAGAAGCGACAGGGGGCTTGAGGGAAGCTTTCTTT
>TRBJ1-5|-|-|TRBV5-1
CASSLVAGPNQPQHF
TGCGCCAGCAGCTTGGTGGCCGGACCCAATCAGCCCCAGCATTTT
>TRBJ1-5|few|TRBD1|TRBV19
CASSMLGQGDNQPQHF
TGTGCCAGTAGTATGCTGGGGCAGGGGGACAATCAGCCCCAGCATTTT
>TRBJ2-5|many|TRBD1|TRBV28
CASSLWGQGGETQYF
TGTGCCAGCAGTTTATGGGGACAGGGAGGCGAGACCCAGTACTTC
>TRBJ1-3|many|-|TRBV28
CASSSGVGNTIYF
TGTGCCAGCAGTTCAGGGGTCGGAAACACCATATATTTT
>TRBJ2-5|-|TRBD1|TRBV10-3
CASNRGLRIAETQYF
TGTGCCAGCAACAGGGGGTTACGGATAGCTGAGACCCAGTACTTC
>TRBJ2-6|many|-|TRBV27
CASSLQSVRRSGANVLTF
TGTGCCAGCAGTTTACAGAGCGTTCGCCGCTCTGGGGCCAACGTCCTGACTTTC
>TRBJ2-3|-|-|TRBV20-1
CSARDPLADTQYF
TGCAGTGCTAGAGATCCCTTGGCAGATACGCAGTATTTT
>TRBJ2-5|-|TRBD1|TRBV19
CASSSGQGGTQYF
TGTGCCAGTAGTTCCGGACAGGGGGGGACCCAGTACTTC
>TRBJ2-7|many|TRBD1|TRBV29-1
CSVGRTGATYEQYF
TGCAGCGTTGGCCGGACAGGGGCTACCTACGAGCAGTACTTC
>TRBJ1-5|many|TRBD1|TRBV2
CAGSTGTGGQPQHF
TGTGCCGGGTCGACCGGGACAGGGGGTCAGCCCCAGCATTTT
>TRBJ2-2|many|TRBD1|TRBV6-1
CASSGPGQGGFGELFF
TGTGCCAGCAGTGGTCCGGGACAGGGGGGATTCGGGGAGCTGTTTTTT
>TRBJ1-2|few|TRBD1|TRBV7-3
CASSPATGGGDGYTF
TGTGCCAGCAGCCCTGCGACAGGGGGCGGGGATGGCTACACCTTC
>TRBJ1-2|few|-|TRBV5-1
CASSKDSGGDGYTF
TGCGCCAGCAGCAAGGATTCGGGGGGCGATGGCTACACCTTC
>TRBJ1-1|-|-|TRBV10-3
CAANGGNTEAFF
TGTGCCGCTAACGGGGGGAACACTGAAGCTTTCTTT
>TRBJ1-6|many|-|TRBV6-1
CASDTTYNSPLHF
TGTGCCAGCGATACGACCTATAATTCACCCCTCCACTTT
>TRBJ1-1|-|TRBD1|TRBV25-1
CASSELPGGNTEAFF
TGTGCCAGCAGTGAATTGCCAGGGGGAAACACTGAAGCTTTCTTT
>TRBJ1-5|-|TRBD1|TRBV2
CASSDTGGYNQPQHF
TGTGCCAGCAGTGATACAGGGGGATACAATCAGCCCCAGCATTTT